This TCR beta chain was profiled in a study of cytomegalovirus exposure and HLA in healthy donors. The study's findings and limits: CMV serostatus alone was available as immune exposure information.

The PCR was carried out with 60 Vbeta primers and 13 Jbeta primers. Using immunoSEQ multiplex PCR, the repertoire was profiled, and TCRdb retains in-frame clones only, with some absent. The sample includes hundreds of thousands of clones, over 80% of them seen just once. Nominally healthy donors were sampled, though unrecorded immune exposures were likely. On this clone itself: Its antigen is currently unknown.

Sequencing input: PBMCs. The receptor comes from a boy aged 2 to 10 in good health and CMV-seronegative.

The CDR3 region is CASSYGQSSYEQYF. As DNA, the CDR3 is TGTGCCAGCAGTTACGGACAAAGCTCCTACGAGCAGTACTTC. The V and J genes are TRBV2 and TRBJ2-7; D perhaps matches TRBD1 (5 bases). V was pared by 5 bases and J by 0 bases, with 11 bases between. CDR1 and CDR2 (germline): SNHLY, FYNNEI. This CDR3 spans 14 amino acids.